Below are 26 T cell receptor beta chains sequenced from a single sample in a study of blood T cell repertoires in COVID-19. Produced via immunoSEQ multiplex PCR; TCRdb's table is partial and in-frame only. The sample consists of over 120,000 clones, more than 75% of them appearing once. The material sequenced was peripheral blood. The receptors originated from a woman between 45 and 65 years old with active or convalescent COVID-19.

On this clone: Other DNA sequences of this sample code for an identical CDR3. The V and J genes are TRBV5-4 and TRBJ1-2, with a weak D call TRBD1 (6 bases). The germline CDR1 and CDR2 sequences are SGHNT and YYREEE (reference sequence). The CDR3 is made up of 12 amino acids. Trimming took off 3 bases at V and 5 bases at J, with 8 bases between the two ends. Written as DNA, the CDR3 is TGTGCCAGCAGCTCGGACAGTTATGGCTACACCTTC. Translating gives CASSSDSYGYTF. The variable domain in full, completed from reference TRBV5-4 and TRBJ1-2, reads ETGVTQSPTHLIKTRGQQVTLRCSSQSGHNTVSWYQQALGQGPQFIFQYYREEENGRGNFPPRFSGLQFPNYSSELNVNALELDDSALYLCASSSDSYGYTFGSGTRLTVV.

In this sample, this clone turned up once. The J gene is TRBJ2-1, the V gene TRBV7-6, with 10 bases aligning to TRBD2. There are 16 residues in the CDR3. With V trimmed by 5 bases and J by 6 bases, 10 bases remained unmatched. Germline V gives CDR1 SGHVS, CDR2 FNYEAQ. CDR3 bases: TGTGCCAGCAGCCGCCTAGCGGGGGTAGGTGGCAATGAGCAGTTCTTC. The encoded protein is CASSRLAGVGGNEQFF.

V usage is TRBV7-3 and J usage is TRBJ1-6, with 7 bases fitting TRBD1. The V and J ends lost 1 base and 7 bases, in that order; junction bases with no gene match: 4. Germline V lookup: CDR1 SGHTA, CDR2 FQGTGA. This CDR3 comprises 15 residues. CDR3 bases: TGTGCCAGCAGCTTAAATCAGGGGGGCAATTCACCCCTCCACTTT. Its protein product is CASSLNQGGNSPLHF.

This chain joins TRBV7-2 and TRBJ1-1; D gene uncertain. The V and J ends lost 3 bases and 4 bases respectively, with 3 bases between them. Germline CDR1 is SGHTA and CDR2 is FQGNSA. This CDR3 spans 11 amino acids. The CDR3, as DNA: TGTGCCAGCAGCTTCGGCACTGAAGCTTTCTTT. It encodes CASSFGTEAFF. Together with reference TRBV7-2 and TRBJ1-1, the CDR3 gives the full variable domain: GAGVSQSPSNKVTEKGKDVELRCDPISGHTALYWYRQSLGQGLEFLIYFQGNSAPDKSGLPSDRFSAERTGGSVSTLTIQRTQQEDSAVYLCASSFGTEAFFGQGTRLTVV.

The chain recombines TRBV11-1 with TRBJ2-1, with 13 nucleotides matching TRBD2. Germline lookup yields CDR1 SGHAT and CDR2 FQDESV (reference sequence). The trim removed 0 bases at V and 8 bases at J, leaving 4 bases unmatched. The length of the CDR3 is 16 residues. CDR3 sequence reads: CASSLAGLAGVHEQFF. The DNA for the CDR3 is TGTGCCAGCAGCTTAGCCGGACTAGCGGGAGTTCATGAGCAGTTCTTC.

The chain joins TRBV15 to TRBJ2-3; D possibly corresponds to TRBD2 (5 bases). The length of the CDR3 is 15 residues. V was clipped by 0 bases and J by 2 bases, with 9 bases between them. Germline loops: CDR1 LNHNV, CDR2 YYDKDF (reference sequence). CDR3 sequence (DNA): TGTGCCACCAGCAGAGAGGACTCGACCACAGATACGCAGTATTTT. Its protein is CATSREDSTTDTQYF.

The chain uses TRBV19 and TRBJ2-2, with a possible D match to TRBD1 (6 bases). CDR1 LNHDA and CDR2 SQIVND come from the germline V gene (reference sequence). The V end was cut by 5 bases, the J end by 6 bases, with 13 bases between. This CDR3 comprises 14 residues. In DNA, the CDR3 is TGTGCCAGTAGTCAAAGGGGGTTAGCCGGGGAGCTGTTTTTT. Translated, it gives CASSQRGLAGELFF.

The rearrangement links TRBV2 to TRBJ1-2; D not resolved. The CDR3 is 13 residues long. Trimming shortened V by 2 bases and J by 4 bases, and 8 bases separated the two germline ends. Germline V gene lookup returns CDR1 SNHLY and CDR2 FYNNEI. CDR3 sequence reads: CASSERRSYGYTF. In DNA form, the CDR3 reads TGTGCCAGCAGTGAAAGGAGGAGCTATGGCTACACCTTC.

V gene TRBV10-3 combines with J gene TRBJ1-1, with D perhaps TRBD1 (5 bases). This CDR3 spans 14 amino acids. Trimming took 4 bases from V and 1 from J, leaving 10 bases between them. Germline V lookup: CDR1 ENHRY, CDR2 SYGVKD. The CDR3 nucleotides are TGTGCCATCAGTGGGCCGACAGCGAACACTGAAGCTTTCTTT. This translates into CAISGPTANTEAFF.

J is TRBJ2-5 and V is TRBV19, with D tentatively TRBD2 (6 bases). V was clipped by 4 bases and J by 9 bases, with 12 bases between them. CDR1 and CDR2 from the germline V gene are LNHDA and SQIVND (reference sequence). The CDR3 runs to 12 residues. Here the CDR3 DNA reads TGTGCCAGTAGTACGGGACTGATGGCCCAGTACTTC. This sequence encodes CASSTGLMAQYF.

The chain couples TRBV5-1 to TRBJ2-2; possible D gene TRBD1, 6 bases. This CDR3 spans 17 amino acids. Looked up from germline, CDR1 is SGHRS and CDR2 is YFSETQ. Between the trimmed V and J ends, which lost 0 bases and 4 bases, there was a span of 16 bases. The CDR3, as DNA: TGCGCCAGCAGCTTGGTTCAGGCAGGGGCGAGCACCGGGGAGCTGTTTTTT. It codes for CASSLVQAGASTGELFF. The complete variable domain, with remaining parts taken from reference TRBV5-1 and TRBJ2-2, reads KAGVTQTPRYLIKTRGQQVTLSCSPISGHRSVSWYQQTPGQGLQFLFEYFSETQRNKGNFPGRFSGRQFSNSRSEMNVSTLELGDSALYLCASSLVQAGASTGELFFGEGSRLTVL.

The chain employs TRBV29-1 and TRBJ2-3, with 12 positions matching TRBD1. V lost 6 bases, J lost 6 bases, and 10 bases stayed unmatched. CDR1 is SQVTM and CDR2 is ANQGSEA in the germline V gene. There are 15 residues in the CDR3. CDR3 sequence (DNA): TGCAGCGTCTTAGGGGGACAGGGGGCGCCGGATACGCAGTATTTT. Translation gives CSVLGGQGAPDTQYF.

This sequence joins TRBV7-9 and TRBJ2-2; D not resolved. CDR3 length: 12 residues. With 3 bases removed from V and 4 bases from J, the gap between germline ends came to 3 bases. Germline assignment: CDR1 SEHNR and CDR2 FQNEAQ (reference sequence). CDR3 region: CASSFGTGELFF. The CDR3 DNA sequence: TGTGCCAGCAGCTTCGGCACCGGGGAGCTGTTTTTT.

This sequence joins TRBV6-5 and TRBJ2-7, with 8 nucleotides matching TRBD1. The CDR3 totals 14 residues. Losses at the gene ends were 5 bases for V and 4 bases for J; bases not matched to a gene: 7. Per the germline V gene, CDR1 is MNHEY and CDR2 is SVGAGI. CDR3: CASSTRQGTYEQYF. In DNA, the CDR3 is TGTGCCAGCAGTACCAGACAGGGGACGTACGAGCAGTACTTC.

This clone was counted once. The chain links TRBV19 to TRBJ1-2; 7 positions agree with TRBD1. This CDR3 region has 13 residues. The germline V gene has CDR1 LNHDA and CDR2 SQIVND (reference sequence). The V segment lost 7 bases and the J segment 8 bases; nucleotides outside the gene matches: 10. CDR3 DNA: TGTGCCAGTAAGACCGGGACAGCGAGCGGCTACACCTTC. It encodes CASKTGTASGYTF.

The chain links TRBV6-2 or TRBV6-3 to TRBJ2-7; TRBD2 matches at 8 bases. The V gene's germline CDR1 is MNHEY and CDR2 SVGEGT. V was clipped by 6 bases and J by 3 bases; unmatched bases: 7. The CDR3 is 14 residues long. The CDR3 DNA sequence: TGTGCCAGCAGCATGAGCGGGAGCAACTACGAGCAGTACTTC. Amino acid sequence: CASSMSGSNYEQYF.

The chain combines TRBV28 with TRBJ2-5; 11 bases agree with TRBD2. CDR1 is MDHEN and CDR2 is SYDVKM in the germline V gene. This CDR3 has 17 residues. The V gene end was trimmed by 7 bases and the J gene end by 2 bases; junction bases not matched to a gene: 12. CDR3 residues: CASTEGLAGGIQETQYF. CDR3 sequence (DNA): TGTGCCAGCACCGAGGGGCTAGCGGGGGGTATACAAGAGACCCAGTACTTC.

This chain links TRBV4-1 with TRBJ2-1; 12 bases map to TRBD2. The CDR3 consists of 15 residues. CDR1 is MGHRA, CDR2 YSYEKL, per germline. Trimming cost V 1 base and J 6 bases; bases outside gene matches: 1. Here the CDR3 DNA reads TGCGCCAGCAGCCAAGGGACTAGCGGGGTCAATGAGCAGTTCTTC. Protein: CASSQGTSGVNEQFF.

A single count supports this clone. The chain couples TRBV7-9 to TRBJ2-7; tentatively, D is TRBD1 (5 bases). Germline CDR1 is SEHNR and CDR2 is FQNEAQ (reference sequence). The CDR3 is made up of 12 amino acids. V was trimmed by 11 bases and J by 3 bases, leaving 14 bases between them. The CDR3 sequence is CAGQTDNYEQYF. Here the CDR3 DNA reads TGTGCCGGCCAGACAGACAACTACGAGCAGTACTTC.

The rearrangement joins TRBV6-5 to TRBJ1-5; D unclear. CDR3 length: 14 residues. CDR1 is MNHEY, CDR2 SVGAGI, per germline. V dropped 8 bases and J dropped 6 bases, with 17 bases sitting between them. The CDR3 DNA reads TGTGCCAGCTCCCCCCAATCGGTCCGTCAGCCCCAGCATTTT. Translating it yields CASSPQSVRQPQHF.

V usage is TRBV27 and J usage is TRBJ2-7; TRBD2 matches at 8 bases. Germline lookup yields CDR1 MNHEY and CDR2 SMNVEV (reference sequence). This CDR3 comprises 14 residues. J lost 7 bases, V lost 5 bases, and 10 bases had no gene match. The CDR3 region has the DNA TGTGCCAGCAGTCTCGGGCTAGCGGGTGGAGAGCAGTACTTC. Residues: CASSLGLAGGEQYF.

The genes are TRBV7-2 and TRBJ1-2; D is unresolved. This CDR3 has 15 residues. The V gene lost 2 bases and the J gene lost 5 bases, with 15 bases spanning the gap. CDR1 is SGHTA, CDR2 FQGNSA, per germline. CDR3 sequence: CASSLFADPRYGYTF. CDR3 coding DNA: TGTGCCAGCAGCTTATTCGCCGACCCGCGGTATGGCTACACCTTC. The variable domain in full, with the rest retrieved from reference TRBV7-2 and TRBJ1-2, is GAGVSQSPSNKVTEKGKDVELRCDPISGHTALYWYRQSLGQGLEFLIYFQGNSAPDKSGLPSDRFSAERTGGSVSTLTIQRTQQEDSAVYLCASSLFADPRYGYTFGSGTRLTVV.

As to this clone: The identical CDR3 is also encoded by other nucleotide sequences in the sample. The gene calls are TRBV18 and TRBJ1-2; 7 nucleotides align to TRBD1. Germline V gene lookup returns CDR1 KGHSH and CDR2 LQKENI. Trimming cost V 2 bases and J 5 bases; bases outside gene matches: 2. This CDR3 contains 13 residues. CDR3 coding DNA: TGTGCCAGCTCACCAGGACAGGATTATGGCTACACCTTC. Translating it yields CASSPGQDYGYTF.

This sequence joins TRBV7-2 and TRBJ2-1; no definite D call. The germline CDR1 and CDR2 sequences are SGHTA and FQGNSA. CDR3 length: 14 residues. V gave up 0 bases and J gave up 4 bases, with 7 bases separating them. This chain's CDR3 is CASSLARGYNEQFF. CDR3 in DNA: TGTGCCAGCAGCTTAGCGCGAGGTTACAATGAGCAGTTCTTC.

The chain recombines TRBV1 with TRBJ2-3; the table's D gene call, TRBD2, was not cross checked with the DNA. TRBV1 is noted as a pseudogene. The CDR3 totals 16 residues. The CDR3: CTSSQGSGGATDTQYF. CDR3 nucleotide sequence: TGCACCAGCAGCCAAGGAAGCGGGGGGGCAACAGATACGCAGTATTTT.

The chain couples TRBV11-2 to TRBJ1-2; the match to TRBD1 covers 10 bases. Looked up from germline, CDR1 is SGHAT and CDR2 is FQNNGV. The length of the CDR3 is 15 residues. V lost 0 bases, J lost 8 bases, and 6 bases stayed unmatched. The CDR3 spells CASSLDWRTGGGYTF. The CDR3 nucleotides are TGTGCCAGCAGCTTAGATTGGCGGACAGGGGGAGGCTACACCTTC.